This TCR beta chain was retrieved from a study of metastatic and nonmetastatic thyroid tumors. This clone came up many times. In germline, CDR1 is SGHVS, CDR2 FNYEAQ. V lost 4 bases, J lost 2 bases, and 10 bases lay in between. CDR3 length: 14 residues. All patients were treatment-naive before thyroid surgery. TCRdb ran MiXCR on the PCR reads. The top ten hold approximately 6.1% of the sample, which has under 30,000 clones, roughly 17% seen once. Sequencing was done on a sample of blood. The clonotype originates from a male donor with papillary thyroid cancer or a benign thyroid nodule (not recorded which). Some clones in this sample may be carry-over from other donors' samples. The chain links TRBV7-6 to TRBJ2-3; D may be TRBD2 (6 bases). CDR3 region: CASSSTRNTDTQYF. CDR3 bases: TGTGCCAGCAGCTCGACTAGAAACACAGATACGCAGTATTTT. The whole variable domain, remainder taken from reference TRBV7-6 and TRBJ2-3, is GAGVSQSPRYKVTKRGQDVALRCDPISGHVSLYWYRQALGQGPEFLTYFNYEAQQDKSGLPNDRFSAERPEGSISTLTIQRTEQRDSAMYRCASSSTRNTDTQYFGPGTRLTVL.